This TCR beta chain comes out of a study of cytomegalovirus exposure and HLA in healthy donors. The study, taken as a whole, reports: For most subjects, TCR beta sequences were reported to predict HLA-A and HLA-B alleles with accuracy. Later analysis suggested most CMV-associated TCR beta chains were HLA-restricted. Listed as cytomegalovirus-associated were 150 or so TCR beta chains.

Notes on this clone: What it recognizes is unknown.

PCR used 60 Vbeta primers and 13 Jbeta primers. The method was immunoSEQ multiplex PCR; TCRdb's version includes in-frame clones alone and lacks a portion of them. There are 220,000 or so clones in the sample; roughly 80% occur only once, and about 2.6% lies in the top ten. Per the germline V gene, CDR1 is KGHSH and CDR2 is LQKENI. CDR3 size: 16 residues. J was trimmed by 6 bases and V by 3 bases; bases with no gene match: 8. V gene TRBV18 combines with J gene TRBJ2-2, with 9 bases lining up with TRBD1. The sequenced material came from PBMCs. This TCR was recovered from a woman in her 40s in good health and CMV-seronegative. In DNA, the CDR3 is TGTGCCAGCTCACCGGGACAGGGTATTCGTTCCGGGGAGCTGTTTTTT. This gives the protein CASSPGQGIRSGELFF.